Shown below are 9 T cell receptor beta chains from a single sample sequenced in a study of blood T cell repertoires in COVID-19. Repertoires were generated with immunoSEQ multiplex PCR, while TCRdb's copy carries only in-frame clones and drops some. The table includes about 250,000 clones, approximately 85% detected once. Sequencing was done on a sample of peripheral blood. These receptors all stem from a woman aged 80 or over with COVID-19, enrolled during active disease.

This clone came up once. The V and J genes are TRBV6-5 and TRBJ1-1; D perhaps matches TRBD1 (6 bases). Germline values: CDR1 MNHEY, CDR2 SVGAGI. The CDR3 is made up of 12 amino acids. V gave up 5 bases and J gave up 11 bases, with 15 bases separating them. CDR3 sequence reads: CASSPDSRWAFF. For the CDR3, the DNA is TGTGCCAGCAGTCCGGACAGTCGGTGGGCTTTCTTT.

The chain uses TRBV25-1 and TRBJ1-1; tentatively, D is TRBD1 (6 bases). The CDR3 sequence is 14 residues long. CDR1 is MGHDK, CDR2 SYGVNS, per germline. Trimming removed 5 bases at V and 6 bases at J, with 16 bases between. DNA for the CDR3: TGTGCCAGCAGTCGAGTGGGGGCGAAGGCTGAAGCTTTCTTT. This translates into CASSRVGAKAEAFF.

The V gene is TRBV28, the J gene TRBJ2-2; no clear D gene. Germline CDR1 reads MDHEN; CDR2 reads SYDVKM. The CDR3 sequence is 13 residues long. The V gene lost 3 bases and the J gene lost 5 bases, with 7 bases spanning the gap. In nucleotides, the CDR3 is TGTGCCAGCAGTTTCCCAAAAACCGGGGAGCTGTTTTTT. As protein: CASSFPKTGELFF.

The CDR3 sequence: CASSIQTGNTIYF. The CDR3 region has the DNA TGTGCCAGTAGTATTCAGACTGGAAACACCATATATTTT. This rearrangement joins TRBV19 to TRBJ1-3; unclear D gene. CDR3 size: 13 residues. Trimming took 3 bases from V and 2 from J, leaving 5 bases between them. Germline-derived CDR1 and CDR2 are LNHDA and SQIVND (reference sequence).

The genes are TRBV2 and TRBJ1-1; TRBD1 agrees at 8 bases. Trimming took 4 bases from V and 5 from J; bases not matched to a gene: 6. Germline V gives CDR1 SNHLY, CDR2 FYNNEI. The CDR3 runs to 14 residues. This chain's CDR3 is CASSGGQVITEAFF. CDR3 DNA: TGTGCCAGCAGTGGGGGACAGGTTATTACTGAAGCTTTCTTT. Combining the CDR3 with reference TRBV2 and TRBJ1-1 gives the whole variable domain EPEVTQTPSHQVTQMGQEVILRCVPISNHLYFYWYRQILGQKVEFLVSFYNNEISEKSEIFDDQFSVERPDGSNFTLKIRSTKLEDSAMYFCASSGGQVITEAFFGQGTRLTVV.

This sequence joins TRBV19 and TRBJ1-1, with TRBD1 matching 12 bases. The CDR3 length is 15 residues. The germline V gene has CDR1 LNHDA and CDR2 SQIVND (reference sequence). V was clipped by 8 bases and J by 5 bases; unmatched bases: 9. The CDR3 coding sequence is TGTGCCAGTTCCCCCGGGACAGGGGGCAGGACTGAAGCTTTCTTT. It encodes CASSPGTGGRTEAFF. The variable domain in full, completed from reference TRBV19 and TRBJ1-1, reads DGGITQSPKYLFRKEGQNVTLSCEQNLNHDAMYWYRQDPGQGLRLIYYSQIVNDFQKGDIAEGYSVSREKKESFPLTVTSAQKNPTAFYLCASSPGTGGRTEAFFGQGTRLTVV.

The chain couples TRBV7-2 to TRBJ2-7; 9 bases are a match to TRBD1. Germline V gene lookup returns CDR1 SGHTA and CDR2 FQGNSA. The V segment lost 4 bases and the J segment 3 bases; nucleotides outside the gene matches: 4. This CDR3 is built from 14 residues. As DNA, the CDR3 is TGTGCCAGCAGCTCACAGACAGGGGGCTACGAGCAGTACTTC. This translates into CASSSQTGGYEQYF.

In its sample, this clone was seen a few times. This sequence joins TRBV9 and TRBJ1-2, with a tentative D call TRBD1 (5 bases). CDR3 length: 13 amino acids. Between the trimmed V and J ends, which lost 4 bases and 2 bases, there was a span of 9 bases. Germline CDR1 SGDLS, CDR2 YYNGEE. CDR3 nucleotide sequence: TGTGCCAGCAGCACGACAGAAAACTATGGCTACACCTTC. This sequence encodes CASSTTENYGYTF.

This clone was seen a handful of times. DNA for the CDR3: TGCGCCAGCAGCTTGGGCGGGGAGGGGACCTATGGCTACACCTTC. Protein sequence: CASSLGGEGTYGYTF. This chain uses TRBV5-1 with TRBJ1-2, with a possible D match to TRBD1 (5 bases). V lost 0 bases, J lost 4 bases, and 13 bases lay in between. The CDR3 loop spans 15 amino acids. Germline CDR1 SGHRS, CDR2 YFSETQ. Variable domain in full (rest from reference TRBV5-1 and TRBJ1-2): KAGVTQTPRYLIKTRGQQVTLSCSPISGHRSVSWYQQTPGQGLQFLFEYFSETQRNKGNFPGRFSGRQFSNSRSEMNVSTLELGDSALYLCASSLGGEGTYGYTFGSGTRLTVV.